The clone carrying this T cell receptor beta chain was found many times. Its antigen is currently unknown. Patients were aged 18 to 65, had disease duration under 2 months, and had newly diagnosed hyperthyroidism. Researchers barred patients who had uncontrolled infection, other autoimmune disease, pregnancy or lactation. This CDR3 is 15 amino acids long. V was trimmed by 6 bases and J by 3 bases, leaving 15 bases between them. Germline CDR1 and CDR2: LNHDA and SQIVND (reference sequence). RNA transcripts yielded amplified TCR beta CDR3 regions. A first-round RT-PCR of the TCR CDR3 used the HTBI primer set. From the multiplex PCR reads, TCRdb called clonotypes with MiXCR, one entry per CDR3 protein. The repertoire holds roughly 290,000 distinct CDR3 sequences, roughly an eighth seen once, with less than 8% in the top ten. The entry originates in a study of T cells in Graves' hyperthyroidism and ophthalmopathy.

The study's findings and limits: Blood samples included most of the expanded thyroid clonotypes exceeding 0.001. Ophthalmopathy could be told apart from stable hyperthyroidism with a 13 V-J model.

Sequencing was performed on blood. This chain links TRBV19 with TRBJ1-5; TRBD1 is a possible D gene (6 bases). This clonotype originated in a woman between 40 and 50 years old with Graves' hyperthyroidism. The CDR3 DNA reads TGTGCCAGTAGAGGATCTGGACAGCTCAATCAGCCCCAGCATTTT. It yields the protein CASRGSGQLNQPQHF. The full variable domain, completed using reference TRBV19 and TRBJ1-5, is DGGITQSPKYLFRKEGQNVTLSCEQNLNHDAMYWYRQDPGQGLRLIYYSQIVNDFQKGDIAEGYSVSREKKESFPLTVTSAQKNPTAFYLCASRGSGQLNQPQHFGDGTRLSIL.